Below are 10 T cell receptor beta chains sequenced from a single sample in a study of blood T cell repertoires in COVID-19. Assay used: immunoSEQ multiplex PCR; TCRdb lists only in-frame clones, some missing. The sample holds 150,000 to 200,000 clones, approximately 86% seen once. What was sequenced was peripheral blood. These TCRs come from a woman in her forties or fifties with acute or convalescent COVID-19.

For the CDR3, the DNA is TGTGCCAGCAGCACCGCGTGGGGCGGCACTGAAGCTTTCTTT. This gives the protein CASSTAWGGTEAFF. V is TRBV6-5 and J is TRBJ1-1; possibly TRBD1 for D (5 bases). Germline loops: CDR1 MNHEY, CDR2 SVGAGI. Trimming removed 6 bases at V and 4 bases at J, with 15 bases between. The CDR3 loop spans 14 amino acids.

The chain is built from TRBV7-9 and TRBJ1-1, with D unresolved. This CDR3 has 13 amino acids. Per the germline V gene, CDR1 is SEHNR and CDR2 is FQNEAQ (reference sequence). Trimming cost V 3 bases and J 1 base, with 6 bases left between them. The CDR3 here is CASSFRANTEAFF. As DNA, the CDR3 is TGTGCCAGCAGCTTTAGAGCGAACACTGAAGCTTTCTTT. The complete variable domain, with remaining parts taken from reference TRBV7-9 and TRBJ1-1, reads DTGVSQNPRHKITKRGQNVTFRCDPISEHNRLYWYRQTLGQGPEFLTYFQNEAQLEKSRLLSDRFSAERPKGSFSTLEIQRTEQGDSAMYLCASSFRANTEAFFGQGTRLTVV.

The CDR3 DNA reads as TGTGCCAGCAGTTACGGGGCCGCCGGGGAGCTGTTTTTT. Amino acids: CASSYGAAGELFF. The chain links TRBV6-2 or TRBV6-3 to TRBJ2-2, with D perhaps matching TRBD1 (5 bases). The length of the CDR3 is 13 residues. Germline assignment: CDR1 MNHEY and CDR2 SVGEGT. The ends were cut back, 2 bases at V and 6 bases at J, with 7 bases in the middle.

The chain carries TRBV5-6 and TRBJ1-1; D possibly corresponds to TRBD1 (5 bases). Trimming shortened V by 3 bases and J by 10 bases, and 13 bases separated the two germline ends. CDR3 length equals 12 residues. Germline CDR1 SGHDT, CDR2 YYEEEE. The CDR3 region is CASSWGVRGAFF. The CDR3 nucleotides are TGTGCCAGCAGCTGGGGCGTCAGAGGAGCTTTCTTT. Combining the CDR3 with reference TRBV5-6 and TRBJ1-1 gives the whole variable domain DAGVTQSPTHLIKTRGQQVTLRCSPKSGHDTVSWYQQALGQGPQFIFQYYEEEERQRGNFPDRFSGHQFPNYSSELNVNALLLGDSALYLCASSWGVRGAFFGQGTRLTVV.

This sequence joins TRBV5-1 and TRBJ2-2, with 9 positions matching TRBD2. This CDR3 is 17 amino acids long. Trimming took 4 bases from V and 8 from J; bases not matched to a gene: 15. Per the germline V gene, CDR1 is SGHRS and CDR2 is YFSETQ. The CDR3 protein is CASSVQGLAASGGELFF. The CDR3 nucleotides are TGCGCCAGCAGCGTACAGGGACTAGCCGCCTCGGGGGGGGAGCTGTTTTTT.

V gene TRBV12-3 or TRBV12-4 combines with J gene TRBJ2-7; no firm D call. Trimming shortened V by 4 bases and J by 2 bases, and 3 bases separated the two germline ends. The CDR3 is 11 amino acids. CDR3 DNA: TGTGCCAGCAGTTCAACCTACGAGCAGTACTTC. This translates into CASSSTYEQYF.

The chain recombines TRBV24-1 with TRBJ1-2; D perhaps matches TRBD1 (6 bases). The CDR3 runs to 14 residues. Germline loops: CDR1 KGHDR, CDR2 SFDVKD. V lost 1 base and J lost 7, with 12 bases in between. CDR3 region: CATSDFGGARGYTF. The CDR3 nucleotides are TGTGCCACCAGTGATTTCGGGGGGGCCCGTGGCTACACCTTC.

The rearrangement uses TRBV6-5 and TRBJ2-5; TRBD1 matches 7 bases. There are 14 residues in the CDR3. Trimming removed 6 bases from V and 1 base from J; junction bases left unmatched: 5. The germline gives CDR1 MNHEY, CDR2 SVGAGI. CDR3 nucleotide sequence: TGTGCCAGCAGAGCTAACAGGGGCCAAGAGACCCAGTACTTC. Encoded protein: CASRANRGQETQYF.

The J gene is TRBJ2-5, the V gene TRBV5-1; 11 bases align to TRBD2. The CDR3 is made up of 15 amino acids. V trimming: 7 bases; J trimming: 1 base; junction bases outside the gene matches: 6. Germline assignment: CDR1 SGHRS and CDR2 YFSETQ. The chain's CDR3 is CASSSGLAVQETQYF. In DNA, the CDR3 is TGCGCCAGCTCGTCGGGACTAGCGGTCCAAGAGACCCAGTACTTC.

V usage is TRBV7-9 and J usage is TRBJ1-3; 7 bases agree with TRBD1. V gave up 5 bases and J gave up 0 bases; unmatched junction bases: 7. The germline V gene has CDR1 SEHNR and CDR2 FQNEAQ (reference sequence). CDR3 length: 16 residues. For the CDR3, the DNA is TGTGCCAGCAGCCTTGGGACAGCTCTCTCTGGAAACACCATATATTTT. This translates into CASSLGTALSGNTIYF.